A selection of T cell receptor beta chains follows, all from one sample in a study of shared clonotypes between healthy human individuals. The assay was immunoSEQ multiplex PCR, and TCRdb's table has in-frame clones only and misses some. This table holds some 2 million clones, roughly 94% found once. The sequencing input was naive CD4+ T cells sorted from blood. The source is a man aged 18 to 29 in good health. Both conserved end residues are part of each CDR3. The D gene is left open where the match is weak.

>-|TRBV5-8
CASGSRESYEQYF
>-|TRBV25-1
CASSESGPDSGNTIYF
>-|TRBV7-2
CASRMIPNTGELFF
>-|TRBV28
CASSLFGEQFF
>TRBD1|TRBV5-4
CASSLQGARGYTF
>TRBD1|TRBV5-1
CASSYTGGPSTDTQYF
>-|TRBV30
CAWSVGGGQPQHF
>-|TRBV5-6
CASSSPQMARTQFF
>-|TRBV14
CASSQGLHTDTQYF
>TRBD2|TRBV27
CASSSGRLINEQFF
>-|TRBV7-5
CARSMWAQSSYEQYF
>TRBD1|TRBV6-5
CASRDRGKTEAFF
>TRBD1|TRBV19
CASSLSGTVSDEKLFF
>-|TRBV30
CAWSITRTGDKGAGQLFF
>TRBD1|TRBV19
CASSIGPLSGGLHNEQFF
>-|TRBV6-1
CASKGVRGETEAFF
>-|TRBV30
CAWSVQALSGNTIYF
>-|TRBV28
CASSPTLGNQPQHF
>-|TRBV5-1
CASSPEGPYSNQPQHF
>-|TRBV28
CASSPQGLRGNTIYF
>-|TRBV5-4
CASSLVSGSQETQYF
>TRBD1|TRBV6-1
CAIDDRGQKREQFF
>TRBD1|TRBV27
CASSLLSSPTGVYGYTF
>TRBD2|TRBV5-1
CASSREQGPVVAGGEQYF
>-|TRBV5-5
CASSLVYSNTEAFF
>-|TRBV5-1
CASSFRGERMEKLFF
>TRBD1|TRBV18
CASSEAGQGNYEQYF
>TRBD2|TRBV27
CASSPQGSGGPETQYF
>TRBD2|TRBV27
CASSSTPLAGVYNEQFF
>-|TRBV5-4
CASSLVQGLNTEAFF
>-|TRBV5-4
CASSLDGGGNTIYF
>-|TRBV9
CASSVDAGRYEQYF
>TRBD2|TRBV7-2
CASSSKRTSGNRNYNEQFF
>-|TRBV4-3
CASSQGGHSSTNEKLFF
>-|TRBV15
CATSRDPPLGSYNEQFF
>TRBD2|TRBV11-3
CASSPGGYYNEQFF
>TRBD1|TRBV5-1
CASRQGDSPLHF
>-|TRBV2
CASSESENSPLHF
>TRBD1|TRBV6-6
CASSYGRGHYEQYF
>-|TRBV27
CASRLYGTDTQYF
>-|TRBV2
CASRVFEKLFF
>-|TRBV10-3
CAISESPSTGLNEKLFF